This T cell receptor (beta chain) appears in the sequencing data of a study of fetal regulatory T cell absence and autoimmunity. Study in general: IPEX patients had exocrine pancreas autoimmunity without clinical diabetes.

The assay was run at survey level. The method was immunoSEQ multiplex PCR; TCRdb's version includes in-frame clones alone and lacks a portion of them. There are about 46,000 clones in the sample; about 86% occur only once, and 0.41% lies in the top ten. V was shortened by 1 base and J by 2 bases, with 9 bases between the two germline ends. Germline CDR1 MNHEY, CDR2 SMNVEV (reference sequence). This CDR3 has 15 amino acids. The TCR originated in a newborn boy with IPEX syndrome. Sequencing was done on a sample of cord blood. This chain uses TRBV27 with TRBJ1-5; weak D call: TRBD1 (5 bases). This CDR3 is CASSLWGKGNQPQHF. The DNA of the CDR3 is TGTGCCAGCAGTTTATGGGGGAAGGGCAATCAGCCCCAGCATTTT.